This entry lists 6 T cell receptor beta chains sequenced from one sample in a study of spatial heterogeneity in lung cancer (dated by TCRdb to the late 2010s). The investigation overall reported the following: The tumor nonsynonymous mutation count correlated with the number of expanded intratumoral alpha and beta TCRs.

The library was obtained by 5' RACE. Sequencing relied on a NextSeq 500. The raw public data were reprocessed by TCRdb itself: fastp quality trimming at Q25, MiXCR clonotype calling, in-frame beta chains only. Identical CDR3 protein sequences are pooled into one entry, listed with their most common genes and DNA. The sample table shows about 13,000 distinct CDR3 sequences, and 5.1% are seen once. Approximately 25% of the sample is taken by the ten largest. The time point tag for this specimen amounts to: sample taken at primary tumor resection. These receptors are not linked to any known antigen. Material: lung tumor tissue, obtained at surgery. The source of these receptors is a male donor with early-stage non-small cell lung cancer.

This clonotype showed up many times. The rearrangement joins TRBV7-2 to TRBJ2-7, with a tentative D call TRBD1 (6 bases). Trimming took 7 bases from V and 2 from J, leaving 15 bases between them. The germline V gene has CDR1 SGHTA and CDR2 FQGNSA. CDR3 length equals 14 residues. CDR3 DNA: TGTGCCAGCAAACCGACCGGGACAACCTACGAGCAGTACTTC. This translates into CASKPTGTTYEQYF.

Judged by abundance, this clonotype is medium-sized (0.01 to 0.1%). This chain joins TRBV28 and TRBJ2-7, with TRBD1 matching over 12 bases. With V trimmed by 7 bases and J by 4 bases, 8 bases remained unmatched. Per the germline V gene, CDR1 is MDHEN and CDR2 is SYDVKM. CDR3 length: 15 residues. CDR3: CASNNRDRGQYEQYF. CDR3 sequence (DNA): TGTGCCAGCAATAACCGGGACAGGGGGCAGTACGAGCAGTACTTC.

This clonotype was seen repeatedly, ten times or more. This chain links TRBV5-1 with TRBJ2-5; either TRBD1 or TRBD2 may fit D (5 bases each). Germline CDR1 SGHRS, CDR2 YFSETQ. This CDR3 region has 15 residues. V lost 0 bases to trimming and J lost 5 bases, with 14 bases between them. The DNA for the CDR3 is TGCGCCAGCAGCTTGGTGGCCCCCGAGGGGGAGACCCAGTACTTC. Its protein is CASSLVAPEGETQYF.

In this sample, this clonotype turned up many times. The CDR3 DNA is TGCGCCAGCAGCCAAGAGAGGGTTAACACCATGCAGTTCTTC. Translating it yields CASSQERVNTMQFF. The gene calls are TRBV4-1 and TRBJ2-1, with D tentatively TRBD2 (5 bases). Per the germline V gene, CDR1 is MGHRA and CDR2 is YSYEKL. V was clipped by 0 bases and J by 12 bases, with 15 bases between them. The CDR3 is made up of 14 amino acids.

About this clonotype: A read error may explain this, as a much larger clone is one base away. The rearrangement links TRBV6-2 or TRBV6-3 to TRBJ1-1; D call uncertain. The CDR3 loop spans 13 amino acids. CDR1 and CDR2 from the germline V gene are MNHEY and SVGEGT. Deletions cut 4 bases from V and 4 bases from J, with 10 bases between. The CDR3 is CASSCLSRTEAFF. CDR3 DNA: TGTGCCAGCAGTTGTCTGAGTCGCACTGAAGCTTTCTTT.

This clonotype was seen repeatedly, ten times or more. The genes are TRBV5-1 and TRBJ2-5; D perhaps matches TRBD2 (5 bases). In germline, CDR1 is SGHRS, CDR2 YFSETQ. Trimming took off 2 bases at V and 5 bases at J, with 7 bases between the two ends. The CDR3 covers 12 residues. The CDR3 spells CASSFSGETQYF. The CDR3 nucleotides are TGCGCCAGCAGCTTCTCGGGGGAGACCCAGTACTTC.